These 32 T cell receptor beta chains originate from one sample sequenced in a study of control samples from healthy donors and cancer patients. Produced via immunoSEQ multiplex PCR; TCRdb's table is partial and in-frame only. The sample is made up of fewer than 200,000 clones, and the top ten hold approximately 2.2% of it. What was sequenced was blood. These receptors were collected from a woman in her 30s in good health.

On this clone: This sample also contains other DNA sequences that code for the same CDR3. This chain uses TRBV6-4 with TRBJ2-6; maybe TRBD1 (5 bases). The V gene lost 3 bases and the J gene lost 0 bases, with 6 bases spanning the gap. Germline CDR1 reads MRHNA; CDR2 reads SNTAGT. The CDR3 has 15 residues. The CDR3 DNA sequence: TGTGCCAGCAGTGAAGACAGCTCTGGGGCCAACGTCCTGACTTTC. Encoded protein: CASSEDSSGANVLTF.

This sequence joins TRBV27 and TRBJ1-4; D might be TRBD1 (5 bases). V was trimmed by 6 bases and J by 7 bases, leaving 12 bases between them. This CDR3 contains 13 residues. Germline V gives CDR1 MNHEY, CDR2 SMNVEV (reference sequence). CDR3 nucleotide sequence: TGTGCCAGCAGGTCAGGGATGGGTGAAAAACTGTTTTTT. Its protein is CASRSGMGEKLFF.

CDR3 protein: CASSSLSGSWNTEAFF. The CDR3, as DNA: TGCGCCAGCAGCTCCCTCTCAGGGAGCTGGAACACTGAAGCTTTCTTT. The rearrangement uses TRBV4-3 and TRBJ1-1; perhaps TRBD1 as D (5 bases). The V end lost 5 bases, the J end lost 1 base, and 17 bases lay between the germline ends. The CDR3 consists of 16 residues. Germline lookup yields CDR1 LGHNA and CDR2 YSLEER.

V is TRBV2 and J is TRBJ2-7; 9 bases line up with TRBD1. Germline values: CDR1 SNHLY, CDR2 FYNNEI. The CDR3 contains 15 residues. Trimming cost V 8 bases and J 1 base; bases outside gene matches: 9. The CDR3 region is CASRTLDRGSYEQYF. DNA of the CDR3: TGTGCCAGCCGAACGTTAGACAGGGGGTCCTACGAGCAGTACTTC.

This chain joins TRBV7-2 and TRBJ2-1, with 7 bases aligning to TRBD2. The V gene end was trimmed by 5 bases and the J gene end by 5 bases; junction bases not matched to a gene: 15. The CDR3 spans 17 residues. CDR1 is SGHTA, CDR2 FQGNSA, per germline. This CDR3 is CASSLRSGAGVNNEQFF. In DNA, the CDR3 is TGTGCCAGCAGCCTCCGATCCGGCGCGGGGGTTAACAATGAGCAGTTCTTC. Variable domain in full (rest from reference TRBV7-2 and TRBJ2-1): GAGVSQSPSNKVTEKGKDVELRCDPISGHTALYWYRQSLGQGLEFLIYFQGNSAPDKSGLPSDRFSAERTGGSVSTLTIQRTQQEDSAVYLCASSLRSGAGVNNEQFFGPGTRLTVL.

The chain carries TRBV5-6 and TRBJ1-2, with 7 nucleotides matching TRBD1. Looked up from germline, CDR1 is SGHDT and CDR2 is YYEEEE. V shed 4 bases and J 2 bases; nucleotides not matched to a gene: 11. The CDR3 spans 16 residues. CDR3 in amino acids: CASSGNGQAVNYGYTF. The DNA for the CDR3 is TGTGCCAGCAGCGGAAACGGACAGGCCGTAAACTATGGCTACACCTTC. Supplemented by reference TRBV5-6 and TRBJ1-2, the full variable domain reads DAGVTQSPTHLIKTRGQQVTLRCSPKSGHDTVSWYQQALGQGPQFIFQYYEEEERQRGNFPDRFSGHQFPNYSSELNVNALLLGDSALYLCASSGNGQAVNYGYTFGSGTRLTVV.

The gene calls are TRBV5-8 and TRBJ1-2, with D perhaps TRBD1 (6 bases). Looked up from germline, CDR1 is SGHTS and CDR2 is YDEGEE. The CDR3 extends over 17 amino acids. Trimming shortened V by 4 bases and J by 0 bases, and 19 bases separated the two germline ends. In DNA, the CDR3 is TGTGCCAGCAGCCCGAAGGCCTACAGGGCGGCTAACTATGGCTACACCTTC. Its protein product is CASSPKAYRAANYGYTF.

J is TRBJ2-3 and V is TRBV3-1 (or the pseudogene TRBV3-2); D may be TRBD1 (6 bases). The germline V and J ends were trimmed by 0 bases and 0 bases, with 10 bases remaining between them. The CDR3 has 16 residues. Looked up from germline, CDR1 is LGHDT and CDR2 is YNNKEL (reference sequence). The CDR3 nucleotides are TGTGCCAGCAGCCAAGATTCAGGGGCAAGCACAGATACGCAGTATTTT. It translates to CASSQDSGASTDTQYF.

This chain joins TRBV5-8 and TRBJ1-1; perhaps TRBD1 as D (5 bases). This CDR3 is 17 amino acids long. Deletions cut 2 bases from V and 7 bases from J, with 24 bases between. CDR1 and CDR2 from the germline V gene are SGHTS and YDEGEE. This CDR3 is CASSLLNPTRVRIEAFF. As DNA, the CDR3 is TGTGCCAGCAGCTTACTAAATCCCACCAGGGTCAGGATTGAAGCTTTCTTT.

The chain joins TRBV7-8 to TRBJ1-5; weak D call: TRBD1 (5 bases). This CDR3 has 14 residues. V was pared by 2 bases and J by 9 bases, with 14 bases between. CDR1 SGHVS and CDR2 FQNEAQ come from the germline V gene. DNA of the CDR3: TGTGCCAGCAGCTTAAGCGACCAGGGTCCGCCCCAGCATTTT. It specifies CASSLSDQGPPQHF.

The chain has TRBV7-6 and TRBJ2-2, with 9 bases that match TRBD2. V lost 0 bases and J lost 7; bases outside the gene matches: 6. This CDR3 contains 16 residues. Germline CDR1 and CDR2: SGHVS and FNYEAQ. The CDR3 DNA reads TGTGCCAGCAGCTTAGCGCCCAGCGGGGGGCTCGGGGAGCTGTTTTTT. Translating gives CASSLAPSGGLGELFF.

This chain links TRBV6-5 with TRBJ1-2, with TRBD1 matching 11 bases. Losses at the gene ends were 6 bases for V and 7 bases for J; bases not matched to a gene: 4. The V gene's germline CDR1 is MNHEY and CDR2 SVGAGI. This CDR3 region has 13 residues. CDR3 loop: CASSYGTGGGYTF. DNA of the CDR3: TGTGCCAGCAGCTACGGGACAGGGGGTGGCTACACCTTC.

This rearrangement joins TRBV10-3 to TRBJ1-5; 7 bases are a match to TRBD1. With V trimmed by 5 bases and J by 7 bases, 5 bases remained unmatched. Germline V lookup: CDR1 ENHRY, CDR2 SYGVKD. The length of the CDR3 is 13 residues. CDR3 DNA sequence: TGTGCCATCAGTAAGGGGGCCCGGCAGCCCCAGCATTTT. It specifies CAISKGARQPQHF.

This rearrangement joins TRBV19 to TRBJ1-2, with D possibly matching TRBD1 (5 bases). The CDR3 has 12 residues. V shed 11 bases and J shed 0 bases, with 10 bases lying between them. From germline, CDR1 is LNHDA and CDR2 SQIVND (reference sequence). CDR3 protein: CAGHTANYGYTF. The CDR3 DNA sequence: TGTGCCGGACACACAGCTAACTATGGCTACACCTTC.

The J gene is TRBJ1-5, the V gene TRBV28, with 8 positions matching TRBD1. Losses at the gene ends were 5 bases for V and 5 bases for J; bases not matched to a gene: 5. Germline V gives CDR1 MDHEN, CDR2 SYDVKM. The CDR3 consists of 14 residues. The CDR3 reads CASSLRQGHQPQHF. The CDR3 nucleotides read TGTGCCAGCAGTCTTCGACAGGGGCATCAGCCCCAGCATTTT.

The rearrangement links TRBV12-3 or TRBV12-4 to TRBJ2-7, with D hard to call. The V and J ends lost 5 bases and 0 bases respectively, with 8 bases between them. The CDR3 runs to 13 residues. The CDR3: CASSQSASYEQYF. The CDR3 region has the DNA TGTGCCAGCAGTCAATCAGCCTCCTACGAGCAGTACTTC.

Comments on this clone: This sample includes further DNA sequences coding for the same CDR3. In DNA, the CDR3 is TGTGCCAGCAGCGTAGGGAGCTCCTATAATTCACCCCTCCACTTT. This translates into CASSVGSSYNSPLHF. This rearrangement joins TRBV9 to TRBJ1-6; D ambiguous. The V and J ends lost 0 bases and 0 bases respectively, with 4 bases between them. The CDR3 runs 15 residues. The germline CDR1 and CDR2 sequences are SGDLS and YYNGEE.

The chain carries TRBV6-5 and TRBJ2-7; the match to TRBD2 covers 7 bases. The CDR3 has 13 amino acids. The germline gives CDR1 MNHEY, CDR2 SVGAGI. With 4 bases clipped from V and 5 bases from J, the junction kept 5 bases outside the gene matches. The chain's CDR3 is CASSWGGVNEQYF. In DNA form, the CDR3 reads TGTGCCAGCAGTTGGGGGGGGGTCAACGAGCAGTACTTC.

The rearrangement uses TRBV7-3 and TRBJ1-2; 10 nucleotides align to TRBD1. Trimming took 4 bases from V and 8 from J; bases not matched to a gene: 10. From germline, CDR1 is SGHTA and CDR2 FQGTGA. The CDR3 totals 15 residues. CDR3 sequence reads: CASSCSGTGESGYTF. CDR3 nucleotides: TGTGCCAGCAGCTGCTCCGGGACAGGGGAGAGCGGCTACACCTTC.

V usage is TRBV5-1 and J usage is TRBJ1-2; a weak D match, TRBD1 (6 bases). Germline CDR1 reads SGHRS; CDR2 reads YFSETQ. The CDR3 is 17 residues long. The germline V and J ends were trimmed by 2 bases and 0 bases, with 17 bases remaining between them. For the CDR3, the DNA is TGCGCCAGCAGCTTTACGGCAGGGGCGACCCCTAACTATGGCTACACCTTC. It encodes CASSFTAGATPNYGYTF.

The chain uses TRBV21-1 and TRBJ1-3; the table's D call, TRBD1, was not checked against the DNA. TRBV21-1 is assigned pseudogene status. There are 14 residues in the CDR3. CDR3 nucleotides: TGTGCCAGCATCCTTGGACATGCTGGAAACACCATATATTTT. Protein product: CASILGHAGNTIYF.

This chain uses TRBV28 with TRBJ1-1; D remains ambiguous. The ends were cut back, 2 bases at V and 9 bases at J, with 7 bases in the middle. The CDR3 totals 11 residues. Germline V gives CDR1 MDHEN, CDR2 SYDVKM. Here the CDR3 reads CASSLEMQAFF. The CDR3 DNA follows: TGTGCCAGCAGTTTAGAGATGCAAGCTTTCTTT. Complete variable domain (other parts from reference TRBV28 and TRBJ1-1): DVKVTQSSRYLVKRTGEKVFLECVQDMDHENMFWYRQDPGLGLRLIYFSYDVKMKEKGDIPEGYSVSREKKERFSLILESASTNQTSMYLCASSLEMQAFFGQGTRLTVV.

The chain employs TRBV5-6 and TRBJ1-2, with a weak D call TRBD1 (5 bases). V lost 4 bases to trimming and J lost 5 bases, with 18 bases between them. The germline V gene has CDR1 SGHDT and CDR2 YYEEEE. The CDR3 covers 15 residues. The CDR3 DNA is TGTGCCAGCAGCCGGCTGAGGGACGGGGGGTATGGCTACACCTTC. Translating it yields CASSRLRDGGYGYTF.

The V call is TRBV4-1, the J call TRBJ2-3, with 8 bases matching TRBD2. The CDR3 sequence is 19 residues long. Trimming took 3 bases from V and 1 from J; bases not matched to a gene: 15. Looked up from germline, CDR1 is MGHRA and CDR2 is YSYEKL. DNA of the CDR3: TGCGCCAGCAGCCAGGGACCGGCTCTGCGGGGGGCCCGCACAGATACGCAGTATTTT. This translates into CASSQGPALRGARTDTQYF.

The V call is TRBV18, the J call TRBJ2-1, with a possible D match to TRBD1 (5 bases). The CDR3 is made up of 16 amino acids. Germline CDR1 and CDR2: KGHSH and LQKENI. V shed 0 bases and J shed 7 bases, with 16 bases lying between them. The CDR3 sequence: CASSPPLVRTQNEQFF. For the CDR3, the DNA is TGTGCCAGCTCACCACCGTTGGTTAGGACACAAAATGAGCAGTTCTTC. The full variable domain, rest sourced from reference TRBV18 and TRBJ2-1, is NAGVMQNPRHLVRRRGQEARLRCSPMKGHSHVYWYRQLPEEGLKFMVYLQKENIIDESGMPKERFSAEFPKEGPSILRIQQVVRGDSAAYFCASSPPLVRTQNEQFFGPGTRLTVL.

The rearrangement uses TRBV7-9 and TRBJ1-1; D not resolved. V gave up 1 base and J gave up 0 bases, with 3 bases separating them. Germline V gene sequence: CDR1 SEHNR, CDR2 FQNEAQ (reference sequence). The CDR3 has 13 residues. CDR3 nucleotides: TGTGCCAGCAGCTTAGAGGTGAACACTGAAGCTTTCTTT. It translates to CASSLEVNTEAFF.

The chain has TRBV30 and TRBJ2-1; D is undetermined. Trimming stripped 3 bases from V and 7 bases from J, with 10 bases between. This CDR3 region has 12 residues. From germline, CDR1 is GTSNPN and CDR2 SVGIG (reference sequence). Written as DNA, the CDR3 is TGTGCCTGGAGCCCCGTGTGGAATGAGCAGTTCTTC. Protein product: CAWSPVWNEQFF.

The DNA of the CDR3 is TGTGCCAGCAGCTGGACAGGGGGAAGAGGCAATCAGCCCCAGCATTTT. Translating it yields CASSWTGGRGNQPQHF. The chain uses TRBV5-5 and TRBJ1-5, with 10 bases aligning to TRBD1. J lost 2 bases, V lost 3 bases, and 5 bases had no gene match. This CDR3 comprises 16 residues. Germline V CDR1 and CDR2: SGHKS, YYEKEE (reference sequence).

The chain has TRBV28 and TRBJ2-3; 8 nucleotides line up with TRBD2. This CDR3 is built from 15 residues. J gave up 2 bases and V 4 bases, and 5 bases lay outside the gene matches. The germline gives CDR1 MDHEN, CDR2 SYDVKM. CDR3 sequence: CASSSSGGDTDTQYF. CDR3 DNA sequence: TGTGCCAGCAGTTCCTCGGGGGGGGACACAGATACGCAGTATTTT.

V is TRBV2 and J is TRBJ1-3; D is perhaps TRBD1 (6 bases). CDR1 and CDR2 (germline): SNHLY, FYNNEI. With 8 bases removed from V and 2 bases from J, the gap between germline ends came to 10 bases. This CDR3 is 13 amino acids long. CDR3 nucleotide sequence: TGTGCCAGCGGGGGGCCGGCTGGAAACACCATATATTTT. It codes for CASGGPAGNTIYF.

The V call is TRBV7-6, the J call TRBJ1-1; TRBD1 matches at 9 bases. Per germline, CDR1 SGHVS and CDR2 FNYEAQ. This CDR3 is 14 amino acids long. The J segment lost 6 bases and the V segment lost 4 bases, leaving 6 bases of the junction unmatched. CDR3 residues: CASSYGQGRAEAFF. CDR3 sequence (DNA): TGTGCCAGCAGCTATGGACAGGGGAGGGCTGAAGCTTTCTTT.

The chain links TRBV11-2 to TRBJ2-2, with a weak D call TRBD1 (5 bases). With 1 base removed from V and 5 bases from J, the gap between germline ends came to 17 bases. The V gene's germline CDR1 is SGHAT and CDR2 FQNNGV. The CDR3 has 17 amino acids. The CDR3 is CASSLGSGRVGTGELFF. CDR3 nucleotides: TGTGCCAGCAGCTTAGGGTCTGGCAGGGTGGGAACCGGGGAGCTGTTTTTT. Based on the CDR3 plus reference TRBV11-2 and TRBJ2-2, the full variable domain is EAGVAQSPRYKIIEKRQSVAFWCNPISGHATLYWYQQILGQGPKLLIQFQNNGVVDDSQLPKDRFSAERLKGVDSTLKIQPAKLEDSAVYLCASSLGSGRVGTGELFFGEGSRLTVL.